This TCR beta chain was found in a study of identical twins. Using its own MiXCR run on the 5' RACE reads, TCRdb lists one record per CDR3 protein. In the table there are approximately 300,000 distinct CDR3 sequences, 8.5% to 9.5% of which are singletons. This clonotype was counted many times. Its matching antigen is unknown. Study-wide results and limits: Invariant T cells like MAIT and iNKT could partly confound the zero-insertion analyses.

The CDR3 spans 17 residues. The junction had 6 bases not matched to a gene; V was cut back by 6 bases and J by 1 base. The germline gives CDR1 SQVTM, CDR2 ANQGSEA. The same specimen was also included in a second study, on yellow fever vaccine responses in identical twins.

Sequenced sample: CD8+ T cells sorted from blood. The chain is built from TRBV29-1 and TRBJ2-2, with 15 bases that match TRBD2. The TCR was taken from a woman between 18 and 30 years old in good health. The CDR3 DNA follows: TGCAGCGTCCCCCGGACTAGCGGGGGGGGGAACACCGGGGAGCTGTTTTTT. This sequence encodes CSVPRTSGGGNTGELFF.